Sequencing of this TCR beta chain was carried out in a study of tumor and adjacent non-tumor tissue in lung cancer. Study-wide background: Histology: about 13 adenocarcinoma, a couple of squamous cell carcinoma, 1 small cell lung cancer. Stage I to III disease affected some 11 men and roughly 5 women aged roughly 30 to 76.

This sample's RNA came from whole unsorted tissue. A remark on this clonotype: Its matching antigen is unknown. One junction end disagrees with the germline gene, perhaps due to a read error.

The CDR3 is 14 amino acids. Germline V lookup: CDR1 SGHNT, CDR2 YENEEA. TCRbeta libraries were built with three rounds of nested PCR, modified from ARM-PCR. One entry per CDR3 protein, called by TCRdb with MiXCR from the multiplex PCR reads. The top ten clones hold 20% to 25% of a sample with 200,000 to 250,000 distinct CDR3 sequences, around 70% of them seen once. Notes on the study in general: In normal lung, the top 100 clones were significantly more dominant than in tumor. Tumor TCR diversity, when higher, was linked to shorter survival.

The clonotype was recovered from a man aged 55 to 70 with non-small cell lung cancer. The sequenced material came from lung tumor tissue. The chain combines TRBV11-3 with TRBJ2-5; 8 positions agree with TRBD2. The CDR3 reads CASSTRAGVETQNF. The CDR3 DNA reads TGTGCCAGCAGCACAAGAGCGGGGGTGGAGACCCAGAACTTC.